This TCR beta chain was retrieved from a study of cytotoxic CD8 clonotypes in ibrutinib-treated CLL. Libraries were prepared by immunoSEQ multiplex PCR; TCRdb keeps only in-frame clonotypes and omits some of them. The sample consists of roughly 300,000 clones, 70% to 80% of them appearing once. Germline CDR1 WSHSY, CDR2 SAAADI. The CDR3 is made up of 11 amino acids. V gave up 2 bases and J gave up 7 bases, with 5 bases separating them. The receptor was derived from a human donor with chronic lymphocytic leukemia. Sequenced material: PBMCs, taken at disease progression, from a patient treated with ibrutinib. The chain combines TRBV10-2 with TRBJ1-2; D call uncertain. The CDR3 protein is CASSEEGGYTF. The CDR3 DNA is TGCGCCAGCAGTGAGGAGGGTGGCTACACCTTC.